Shown below are 28 T cell receptor beta chains from a single sample sequenced in a study of blood T cell repertoires in COVID-19. TCRdb's copy holds only in-frame clones and misses some; the assay was immunoSEQ multiplex PCR. The repertoire includes some 150,000 clones, around 86% of them detected once, and around 38% sits in the top ten. What was sequenced was peripheral blood. These receptors originate from a man in his fifties or sixties who had recovered from COVID-19.

This chain connects TRBV7-9 to TRBJ1-6; 7 nucleotides match TRBD1. Trimming removed 5 bases from V and 10 bases from J; junction bases left unmatched: 8. In germline, CDR1 is SEHNR, CDR2 FQNEAQ (reference sequence). This CDR3 contains 14 residues. The CDR3 coding sequence is TGTGCCAGCAGCGTGGACCAGGGGGGATCACCCCTCCACTTT. It encodes CASSVDQGGSPLHF.

This chain uses TRBV9 with TRBJ2-3; perhaps TRBD2 as D (6 bases). Trimming removed 4 bases from V and 1 base from J, with 13 bases in between. Germline CDR1 is SGDLS and CDR2 is YYNGEE. This CDR3 contains 15 residues. CDR3 in DNA: TGTGCCAGCAGCATTAAGACTAGTCGCACAGATACGCAGTATTTT. Its translation is CASSIKTSRTDTQYF. Using reference TRBV9 and TRBJ2-3 for the parts outside the CDR3, the full variable domain is DSGVTQTPKHLITATGQRVTLRCSPRSGDLSVYWYQQSLDQGLQFLIQYYNGEERAKGNILERFSAQQFPDLHSELNLSSLELGDSALYFCASSIKTSRTDTQYFGPGTRLTVL.

The chain combines TRBV14 with TRBJ2-1; 7 bases match TRBD1. Germline V gives CDR1 SGHDN, CDR2 FVKESK. Germline trimming cut 3 bases from V and 2 bases from J; bases unmatched to any gene: 7. The CDR3 runs to 16 residues. CDR3 amino acids: CASSHGTDLTYNEQFF. In nucleotides, the CDR3 is TGTGCCAGCAGCCATGGGACAGACCTTACCTACAATGAGCAGTTCTTC.

This clone was seen a few times. The identical CDR3 is also encoded by other nucleotide sequences in the sample. The V call is TRBV5-1, the J call TRBJ2-7; TRBD2 matches 15 bases. This CDR3 contains 17 residues. Germline trimming cut 3 bases from V and 1 base from J; bases unmatched to any gene: 5. Germline V CDR1 and CDR2: SGHRS, YFSETQ. The CDR3 spells CASSSGLAGGLSYEQYF. The DNA of the CDR3 is TGCGCCAGCAGCTCGGGACTAGCGGGGGGCCTTTCCTACGAGCAGTACTTC.

The chain uses TRBV21-1 and TRBJ2-7; the table's D call, TRBD1, was not checked against the DNA. TRBV21-1 is an annotated pseudogene. There are 16 residues in the CDR3. CDR3: CASSGSGTGGPYEQYF. In nucleotides, the CDR3 is TGTGCCAGCAGCGGATCCGGGACAGGGGGACCCTACGAGCAGTACTTC.

The chain employs TRBV19 and TRBJ2-1; 10 nucleotides match TRBD2. CDR3 length equals 16 residues. Germline lookup yields CDR1 LNHDA and CDR2 SQIVND (reference sequence). V dropped 5 bases and J dropped 9; count of bases not matched to a gene: 13. Here the CDR3 reads CASSYPPAGGPSEQFF. CDR3 in DNA: TGTGCCAGTAGTTACCCCCCAGCGGGGGGGCCTAGTGAGCAGTTCTTC.

V and J are TRBV5-6 and TRBJ2-7, with TRBD1 matching over 9 bases. The trim removed 4 bases at V and 4 bases at J, leaving 6 bases unmatched. The CDR3 is made up of 14 amino acids. Germline assignment: CDR1 SGHDT and CDR2 YYEEEE. The CDR3 DNA reads as TGTGCCAGCAGCCTAGACGACAGGGGGTACGAGCAGTACTTC. Residues: CASSLDDRGYEQYF.

This chain joins TRBV6-5 and TRBJ1-2; D gene uncertain. The CDR3 extends over 13 amino acids. The ends were cut back, 10 bases at V and 8 bases at J, with 20 bases in the middle. Per the germline V gene, CDR1 is MNHEY and CDR2 is SVGAGI. The CDR3 DNA reads TGTGCCATTGAGGACGGAGGTATGTCCGGCTACACCTTC. Its protein product is CAIEDGGMSGYTF.

This clone was detected once. A read error may be the cause here, since a much bigger clone is one base away. The V call is TRBV6-6, the J call TRBJ1-2; the match to TRBD1 covers 8 bases. Losses at the gene ends were 2 bases for V and 2 bases for J; bases not matched to a gene: 1. The germline gives CDR1 MNHNY, CDR2 SVGAGI (reference sequence). The length of the CDR3 is 14 residues. DNA for the CDR3: TGTGCCAGCAGTTACGGGGACAGGAACTATGGCTACACCTTC. Its protein product is CASSYGDRNYGYTF.

This CDR3 reads CSVSTGSTDTQYF. The CDR3, as DNA: TGCAGCGTGAGCACAGGATCCACAGATACGCAGTATTTT. This chain uses TRBV29-1 with TRBJ2-3, with TRBD1 as a possible D gene (5 bases). The V end lost 6 bases, the J end lost 2 bases, and 12 bases lay between the germline ends. CDR1 and CDR2 from the germline V gene are SQVTM and ANQGSEA. This CDR3 comprises 13 residues.

The chain has TRBV7-9 and TRBJ1-2, with D maybe TRBD1 (5 bases). CDR3 length: 14 amino acids. CDR1 is SEHNR, CDR2 FQNEAQ, per germline (reference sequence). The ends were cut back, 1 base at V and 3 bases at J, with 9 bases in the middle. The CDR3 sequence is CASSLVGTYYGYTF. CDR3 nucleotides: TGTGCCAGCAGCTTAGTGGGGACTTACTATGGCTACACCTTC.

The chain couples TRBV19 to TRBJ1-5; D is unresolved. Trimming took 0 bases from V and 6 from J, leaving 6 bases between them. The germline V gene encodes CDR1 LNHDA and CDR2 SQIVND (reference sequence). There are 13 residues in the CDR3. CDR3 nucleotides: TGTGCCAGTAGTATAGATCTCGGTCAGCCCCAGCATTTT. This encodes CASSIDLGQPQHF. Drawing the rest from reference TRBV19 and TRBJ1-5, the complete variable domain is DGGITQSPKYLFRKEGQNVTLSCEQNLNHDAMYWYRQDPGQGLRLIYYSQIVNDFQKGDIAEGYSVSREKKESFPLTVTSAQKNPTAFYLCASSIDLGQPQHFGDGTRLSIL.

The chain has TRBV5-4 and TRBJ2-7; 12 nucleotides align to TRBD1. This CDR3 contains 15 residues. CDR1 and CDR2 (germline): SGHNT, YYREEE (reference sequence). V lost 4 bases and J lost 4; bases outside the gene matches: 6. The CDR3 protein is CASSQGTGGGYEQYF. DNA of the CDR3: TGTGCCAGCAGCCAAGGGACAGGGGGCGGTTACGAGCAGTACTTC.

The chain uses TRBV24-1 and TRBJ1-6, with 8 positions matching TRBD1. V lost 0 bases, J lost 8 bases, and 20 bases stayed unmatched. CDR1 is KGHDR and CDR2 is SFDVKD in the germline V gene. The CDR3 is 21 amino acids. As DNA, the CDR3 is TGTGCCACCAGTGATTTGCTTTTCGGCGACAGGGGTTGTATTATAGATTCACCCCTCCACTTT. It is translated as CATSDLLFGDRGCIIDSPLHF.

The chain is built from TRBV27 and TRBJ1-2; unclear D gene. CDR3 length: 12 amino acids. Germline CDR1 MNHEY, CDR2 SMNVEV (reference sequence). Trimming left V 6 bases short and J 10 bases short, with 15 bases between. CDR3 in amino acids: CASSHRESAYTF. The CDR3, as DNA: TGTGCCAGCAGCCATAGGGAGTCGGCCTACACCTTC.

The chain couples TRBV19 to TRBJ1-5, with D uncertain. Trimming took 8 bases from V and 0 from J, leaving 20 bases between them. Germline V gene sequence: CDR1 LNHDA, CDR2 SQIVND (reference sequence). There are 17 residues in the CDR3. Here the CDR3 reads CASQRKFTDYSNQPQHF. CDR3 DNA: TGTGCCAGTCAAAGGAAATTCACAGACTATAGCAATCAGCCCCAGCATTTT.

This chain connects TRBV2 to TRBJ1-2; D is undetermined. CDR1 is SNHLY, CDR2 FYNNEI, per germline. The CDR3 consists of 15 residues. Trimming shortened V by 3 bases and J by 8 bases, and 19 bases separated the two germline ends. The CDR3 reads CASSERRAGVLGYTF. CDR3 bases: TGTGCCAGCAGTGAGAGGAGGGCGGGAGTTTTAGGCTACACCTTC.

This chain links TRBV6-5 with TRBJ2-2; D possibly corresponds to TRBD2 (7 bases). The CDR3 extends over 16 amino acids. Per germline, CDR1 MNHEY and CDR2 SVGAGI. V was trimmed by 0 bases and J by 3 bases, leaving 11 bases between them. CDR3 DNA sequence: TGTGCCAGCAGTTACTCGGGGGGGCACGACACCGGGGAGCTGTTTTTT. It is translated as CASSYSGGHDTGELFF.

The CDR3 region is CASSRIQTGSHNQPQHF. CDR3 coding DNA: TGTGCCAGCAGCCGTATACAGACAGGGTCCCACAATCAGCCCCAGCATTTT. The J gene is TRBJ1-5, the V gene TRBV4-2, with 7 bases matching TRBD1. CDR1 is LGHNA, CDR2 YNFKEQ, per germline. J was trimmed by 3 bases and V by 4 bases; bases with no gene match: 12. The CDR3 is 17 amino acids.

The count of this clone is one. The chain couples TRBV3-1 (or the pseudogene TRBV3-2) to TRBJ1-2; D perhaps matches TRBD1 (5 bases). The CDR3 length is 13 residues. Looked up from germline, CDR1 is LGHDT and CDR2 is YNNKEL (reference sequence). V dropped 0 bases and J dropped 9 bases, with 11 bases sitting between them. The CDR3 DNA reads as TGTGCCAGCAGCCAAGAGGGCAGGGTGCGCTACACCTTC. This encodes CASSQEGRVRYTF.

CDR3 DNA sequence: TGCAGCGTGGCCGAGGGGGGGACTAATGAAAAACTGTTTTTT. It codes for CSVAEGGTNEKLFF. The chain joins TRBV29-1 to TRBJ1-4; a weak D match, TRBD1 (6 bases). The CDR3 is 14 residues long. Deletions cut 6 bases from V and 2 bases from J, with 13 bases between. Germline V lookup: CDR1 SQVTM, CDR2 ANQGSEA.

V and J are TRBV13 and TRBJ2-2, with 7 bases matching TRBD1. After removal of 5 bases from V and 1 base from J, the junction contained 13 bases not matched to a gene. The germline V gene has CDR1 PRHDT and CDR2 FYEKMQ (reference sequence). The CDR3 runs 18 residues. The CDR3 DNA follows: TGTGCCAGCAGCCTCAAGACAGGGTCAAAAAAGAACACCGGGGAGCTGTTTTTT. Its translation is CASSLKTGSKKNTGELFF.

The chain carries TRBV7-8 and TRBJ1-3; unclear D gene. The CDR3 is 13 residues long. Germline V gene sequence: CDR1 SGHVS, CDR2 FQNEAQ. V gave up 5 bases and J gave up 4 bases, with 9 bases separating them. The CDR3, as DNA: TGTGCCAGCAGCCCCAGACTAGGAAACACCATATATTTT. This gives the protein CASSPRLGNTIYF. Combining the CDR3 with reference TRBV7-8 and TRBJ1-3 gives the whole variable domain GAGVSQSPRYKVAKRGQDVALRCDPISGHVSLFWYQQALGQGPEFLTYFQNEAQLDKSGLPSDRFFAERPEGSVSTLKIQRTQQEDSAVYLCASSPRLGNTIYFGEGSWLTVV.

This clone was observed a single time. The chain employs TRBV19 and TRBJ1-2, with 9 nucleotides matching TRBD1. V lost 6 bases, J lost 14 bases, and 16 bases stayed unmatched. The CDR3 has 14 residues. The germline CDR1 and CDR2 sequences are LNHDA and SQIVND (reference sequence). The chain's CDR3 is CASSENRDRAGETF. CDR3 coding DNA: TGTGCCAGTAGCGAAAACCGGGACAGGGCCGGGGAAACCTTC.

The rearrangement uses TRBV5-1 and TRBJ2-1; 13 bases line up with TRBD2. CDR3 length: 16 residues. Per the germline V gene, CDR1 is SGHRS and CDR2 is YFSETQ. Germline trimming cut 4 bases from V and 8 bases from J; bases unmatched to any gene: 9. Written as DNA, the CDR3 is TGCGCCAGCAGCAGGACTAGCGGGGGCCTTTGGGATGAGCAGTTCTTC. This gives the protein CASSRTSGGLWDEQFF.

The V gene is TRBV3-1 (or the pseudogene TRBV3-2), the J gene TRBJ2-7, with 10 bases identical to TRBD1. CDR1 LGHDT and CDR2 YNNKEL come from the germline V gene (reference sequence). Unmatched junction bases numbered 2, after V lost 0 bases and J lost 3 bases. The CDR3 extends over 15 amino acids. The CDR3 here is CASSQDWTGGYEQYF. The CDR3 coding sequence is TGTGCCAGCAGCCAAGATTGGACAGGGGGCTACGAGCAGTACTTC.

The chain combines TRBV6-1 with TRBJ1-1, with TRBD1 matching over 8 bases. The germline gives CDR1 MNHNS, CDR2 SASEGT. The CDR3 has 16 residues. V lost 2 bases to trimming and J lost 5 bases; unmatched junction nucleotides: 10. The CDR3 sequence is CASSESGGKRWTEAFF. For the CDR3, the DNA is TGTGCCAGCAGTGAATCAGGGGGCAAGAGATGGACTGAAGCTTTCTTT.

The J gene is TRBJ1-1, the V gene TRBV3-1 (or the pseudogene TRBV3-2), with 7 bases aligning to TRBD1. Germline values: CDR1 LGHDT, CDR2 YNNKEL (reference sequence). The CDR3 spans 15 residues. V dropped 4 bases and J dropped 0; count of bases not matched to a gene: 5. The CDR3 here is CASSPGQIMNTEAFF. The CDR3 region has the DNA TGTGCCAGCAGCCCGGGACAGATCATGAACACTGAAGCTTTCTTT.